This T cell receptor beta chain is from a study of cytomegalovirus exposure and HLA in healthy donors. At the level of the study: From HLA-typed donors, an early data release held approximately 85 million unique TCRs. General study findings and limits: Under 20,000 TCR beta sequences were associated with HLA alleles at 0.05 false discovery rate in a later analysis.

Worth noting for this clone: Its cognate antigen is unknown.

CDR3 size: 16 residues. The V segment lost 5 bases and the J segment 5 bases; nucleotides outside the gene matches: 12. Germline V CDR1 and CDR2: MNHEY, SMNVEV (reference sequence). The PCR used 60 Vbeta and 13 Jbeta primers. Some clones are missing from TCRdb's copy, which holds only in-frame ones; the method was immunoSEQ multiplex PCR. The table has 75,000 to 90,000 clones, over 65% seen once. The sequencing input was PBMCs. The chain has TRBV27 and TRBJ2-1; 7 bases line up with TRBD1. This TCR came from a man aged 45-60 years in good health and CMV-seronegative. The CDR3 DNA sequence: TGTGCCAGCAGTAGATGGACAGGTAAATCTCACAATGAGCAGTTCTTC. Translated, it gives CASSRWTGKSHNEQFF.